This TCR beta chain was observed in a study of T cell repertoires in cytomegalovirus infection. TCRdb reprocessed the reads with MiXCR, giving one entry per CDR3 protein. The sample consists of 110,000 or so distinct CDR3 sequences, around 30% of them appearing once. This clonotype was found a few times. The antigen remains unidentified. V lost 3 bases and J lost 5; bases outside the gene matches: 0. This CDR3 comprises 13 residues. Germline CDR1 SEHNR, CDR2 FQNEAQ (reference sequence). The sequence came from a human donor in good health (CMV status not recorded). Some clones in this sample may be carry-over from other donors' samples. This chain connects TRBV7-9 to TRBJ2-2, with TRBD2 matching over 7 bases. The specimen comprised CD8+ T cells from cultured PBMCs, sampled from culture after CMV antigen stimulation. CDR3 sequence: CASSFGGTGELFF. As DNA, the CDR3 is TGTGCCAGCAGCTTCGGGGGGACCGGGGAGCTGTTTTTT.